This entry is about one TCR beta chain. Antigen unknown. Within the sample, other DNA sequences also encode this same CDR3. This CDR3 is 13 amino acids long. Germline V gives CDR1 SGHDN, CDR2 FVKESK. The V end lost 3 bases, the J end lost 2 bases, and 7 bases lay between the germline ends. Study donors comprised healthy, HIV-negative adults devoid of recent acute infection or vaccination. The sample belongs to a study of shared clonotypes between healthy human individuals. Each subset's genomic DNA was shared equally among a number of immunoSEQ plates. Original handling: In the immunoSEQ data, sequences were junction-only and lacked quality scores, so filtering differed. The data were produced by immunoSEQ multiplex PCR, yet TCRdb's version contains in-frame clones alone and is incomplete. That table is the source of V, J and clone size, and D and trimming were worked out from the DNA. The sample holds approximately 460,000 clones, 77% seen once.

Study observations and caveats: The researchers took only blood, and tissue repertoires probably look different.

J is TRBJ1-1 and V is TRBV14, with D maybe TRBD1 (6 bases). The receptor was isolated from a woman aged 40 to 50 in good health. Some clones in this sample may be carry-over from other donors' samples. The specimen was PBMCs. The CDR3 loop is CASSQGQNTEAFF. CDR3 sequence (DNA): TGTGCCAGCAGCCAGGGACAAAACACTGAAGCTTTCTTT.